The clone carrying this T cell receptor beta chain was seen a few times. Its antigen remains unknown. The data stem from a study of T-cell memory formation after mild COVID-19. The study, taken as a whole, reports: Those CD4+ clones that contracted were mainly in CM and EM (CD8+ ones in EMRA).

Sample barcodes and UMIs were carried by the TCR alpha and TCR beta cDNA libraries that 5'RACE generated with constant-segment primers. TCRdb re-analysed the 5' RACE reads in MiXCR, keeping a single row per CDR3 protein. In the table there are more than 250,000 distinct CDR3 sequences, under 20% of which are singletons. Trimming cost V 6 bases and J 2 bases, with 22 bases left between them. Germline loops: CDR1 SEHNR, CDR2 FQNEAQ (reference sequence). CDR3 length equals 17 residues. V and J are TRBV7-9 and TRBJ1-2, with a tentative D call TRBD1 (5 bases). This receptor was taken from a man aged 18 to 29 who had mild COVID-19 (a few samples of this study predate the infection). Cell type and time point are not known. Sequencing input: PBMCs or a T cell subset sorted from them (not recorded which). The DNA for the CDR3 is TGTGCCAGCAGGACCATTAAAGGTTTAAGGGGAAACTATGGCTACACCTTC. Protein: CASRTIKGLRGNYGYTF.